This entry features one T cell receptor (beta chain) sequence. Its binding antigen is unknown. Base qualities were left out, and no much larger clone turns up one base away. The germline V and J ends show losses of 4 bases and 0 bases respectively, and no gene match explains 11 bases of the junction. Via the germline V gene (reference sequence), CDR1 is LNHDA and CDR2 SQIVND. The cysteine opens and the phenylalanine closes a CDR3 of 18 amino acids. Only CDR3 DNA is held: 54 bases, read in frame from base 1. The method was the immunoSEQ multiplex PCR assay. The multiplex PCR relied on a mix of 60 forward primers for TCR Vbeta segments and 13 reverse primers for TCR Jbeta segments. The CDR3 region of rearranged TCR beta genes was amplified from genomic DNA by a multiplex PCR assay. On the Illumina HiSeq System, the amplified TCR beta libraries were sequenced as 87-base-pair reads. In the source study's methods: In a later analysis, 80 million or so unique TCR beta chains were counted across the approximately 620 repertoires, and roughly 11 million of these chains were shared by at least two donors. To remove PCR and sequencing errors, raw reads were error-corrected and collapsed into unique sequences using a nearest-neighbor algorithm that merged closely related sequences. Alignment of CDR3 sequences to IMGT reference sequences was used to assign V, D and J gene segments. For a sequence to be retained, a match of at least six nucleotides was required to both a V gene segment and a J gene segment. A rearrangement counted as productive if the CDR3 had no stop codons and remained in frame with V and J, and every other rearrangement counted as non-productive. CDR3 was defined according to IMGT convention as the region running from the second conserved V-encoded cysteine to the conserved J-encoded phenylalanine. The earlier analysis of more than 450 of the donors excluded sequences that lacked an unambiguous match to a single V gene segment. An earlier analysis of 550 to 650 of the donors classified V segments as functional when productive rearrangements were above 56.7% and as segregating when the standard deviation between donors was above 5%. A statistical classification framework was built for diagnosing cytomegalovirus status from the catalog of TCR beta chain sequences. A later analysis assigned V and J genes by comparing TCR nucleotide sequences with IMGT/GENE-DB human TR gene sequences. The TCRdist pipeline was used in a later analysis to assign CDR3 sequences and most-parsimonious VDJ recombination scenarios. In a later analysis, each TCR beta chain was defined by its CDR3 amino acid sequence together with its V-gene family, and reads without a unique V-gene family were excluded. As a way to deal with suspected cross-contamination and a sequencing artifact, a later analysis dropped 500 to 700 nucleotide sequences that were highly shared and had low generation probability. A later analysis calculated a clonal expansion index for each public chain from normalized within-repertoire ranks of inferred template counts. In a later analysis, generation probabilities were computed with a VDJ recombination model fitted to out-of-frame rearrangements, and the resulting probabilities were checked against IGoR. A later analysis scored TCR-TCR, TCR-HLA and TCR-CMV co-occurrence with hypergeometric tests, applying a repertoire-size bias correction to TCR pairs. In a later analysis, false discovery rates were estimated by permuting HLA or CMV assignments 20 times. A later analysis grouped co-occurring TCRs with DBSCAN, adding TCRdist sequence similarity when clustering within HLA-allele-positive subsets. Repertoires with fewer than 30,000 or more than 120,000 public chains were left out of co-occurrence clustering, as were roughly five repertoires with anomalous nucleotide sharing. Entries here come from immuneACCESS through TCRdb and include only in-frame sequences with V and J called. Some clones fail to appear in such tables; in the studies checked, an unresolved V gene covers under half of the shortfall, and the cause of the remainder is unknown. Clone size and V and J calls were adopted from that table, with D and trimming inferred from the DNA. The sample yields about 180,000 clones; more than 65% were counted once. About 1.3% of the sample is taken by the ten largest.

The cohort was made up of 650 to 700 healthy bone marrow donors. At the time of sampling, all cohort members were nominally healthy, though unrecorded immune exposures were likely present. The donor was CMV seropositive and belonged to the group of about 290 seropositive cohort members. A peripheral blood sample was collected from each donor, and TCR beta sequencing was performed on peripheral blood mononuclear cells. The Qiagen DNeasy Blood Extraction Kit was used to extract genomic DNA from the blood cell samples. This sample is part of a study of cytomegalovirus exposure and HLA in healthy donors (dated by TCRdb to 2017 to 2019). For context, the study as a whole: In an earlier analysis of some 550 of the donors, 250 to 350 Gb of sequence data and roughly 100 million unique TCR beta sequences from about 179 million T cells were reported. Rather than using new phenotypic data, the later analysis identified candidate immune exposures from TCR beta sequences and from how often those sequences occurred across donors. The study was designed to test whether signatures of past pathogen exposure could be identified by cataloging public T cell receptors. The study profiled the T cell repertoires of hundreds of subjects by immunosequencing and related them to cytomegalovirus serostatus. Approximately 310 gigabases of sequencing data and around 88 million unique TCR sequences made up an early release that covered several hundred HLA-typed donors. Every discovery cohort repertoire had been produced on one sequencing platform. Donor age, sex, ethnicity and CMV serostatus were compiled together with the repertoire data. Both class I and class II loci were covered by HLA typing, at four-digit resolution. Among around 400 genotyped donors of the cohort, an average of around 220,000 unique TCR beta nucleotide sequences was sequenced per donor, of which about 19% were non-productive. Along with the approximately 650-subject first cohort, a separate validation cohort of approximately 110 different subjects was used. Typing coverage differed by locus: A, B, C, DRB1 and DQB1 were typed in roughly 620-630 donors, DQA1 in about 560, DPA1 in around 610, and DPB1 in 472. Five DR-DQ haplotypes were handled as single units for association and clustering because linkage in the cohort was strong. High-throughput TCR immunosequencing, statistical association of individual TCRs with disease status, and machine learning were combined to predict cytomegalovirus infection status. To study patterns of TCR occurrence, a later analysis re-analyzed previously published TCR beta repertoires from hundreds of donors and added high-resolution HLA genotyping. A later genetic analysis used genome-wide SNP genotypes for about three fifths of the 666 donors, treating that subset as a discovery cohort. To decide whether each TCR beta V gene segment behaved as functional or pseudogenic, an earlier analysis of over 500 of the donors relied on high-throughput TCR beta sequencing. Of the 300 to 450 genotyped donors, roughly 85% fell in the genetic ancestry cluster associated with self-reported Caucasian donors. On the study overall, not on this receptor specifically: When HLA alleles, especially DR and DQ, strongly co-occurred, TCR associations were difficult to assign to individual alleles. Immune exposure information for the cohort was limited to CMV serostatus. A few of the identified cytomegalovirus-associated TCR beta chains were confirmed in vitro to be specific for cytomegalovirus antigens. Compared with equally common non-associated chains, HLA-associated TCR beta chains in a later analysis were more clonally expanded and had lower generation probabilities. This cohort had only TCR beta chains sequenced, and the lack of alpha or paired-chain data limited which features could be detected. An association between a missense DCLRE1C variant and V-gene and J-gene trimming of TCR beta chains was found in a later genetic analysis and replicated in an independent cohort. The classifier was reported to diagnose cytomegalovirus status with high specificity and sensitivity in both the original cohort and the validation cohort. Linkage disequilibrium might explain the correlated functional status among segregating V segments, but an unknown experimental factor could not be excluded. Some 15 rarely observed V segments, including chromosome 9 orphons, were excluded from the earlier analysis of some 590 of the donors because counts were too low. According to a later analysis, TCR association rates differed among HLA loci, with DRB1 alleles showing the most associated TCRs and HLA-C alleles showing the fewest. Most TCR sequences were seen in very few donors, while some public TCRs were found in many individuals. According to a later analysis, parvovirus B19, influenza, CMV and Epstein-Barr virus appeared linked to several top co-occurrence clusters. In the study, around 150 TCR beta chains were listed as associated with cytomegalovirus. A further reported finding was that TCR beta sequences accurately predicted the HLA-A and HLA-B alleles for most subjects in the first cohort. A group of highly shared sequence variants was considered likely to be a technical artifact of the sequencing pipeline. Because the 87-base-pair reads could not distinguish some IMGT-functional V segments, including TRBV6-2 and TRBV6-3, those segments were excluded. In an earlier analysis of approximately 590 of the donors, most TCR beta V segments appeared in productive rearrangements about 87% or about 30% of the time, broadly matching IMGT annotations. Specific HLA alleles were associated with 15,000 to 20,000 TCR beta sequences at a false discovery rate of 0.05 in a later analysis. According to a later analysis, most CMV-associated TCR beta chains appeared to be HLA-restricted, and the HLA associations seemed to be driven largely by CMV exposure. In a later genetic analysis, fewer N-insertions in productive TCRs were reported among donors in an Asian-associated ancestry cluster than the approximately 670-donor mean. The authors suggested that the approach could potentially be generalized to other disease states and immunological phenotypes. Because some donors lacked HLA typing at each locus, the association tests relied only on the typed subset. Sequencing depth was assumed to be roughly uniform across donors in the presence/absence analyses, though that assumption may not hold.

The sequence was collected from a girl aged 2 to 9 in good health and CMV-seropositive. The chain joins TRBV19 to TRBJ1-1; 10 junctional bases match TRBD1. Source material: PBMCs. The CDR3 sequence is CASSTSLDRGRMNTEAFF. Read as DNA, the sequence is TGTGCCAGTAGTACGAGTCTCGACAGGGGGCGGATGAACACTGAAGCTTTCTTT.